The 15 T cell receptor beta chains in this list originate from one sample, sequenced in a study of cytomegalovirus exposure and HLA in healthy donors. Vbeta (60) and Jbeta (13) primers were used in the PCR. Sequencing was performed with immunoSEQ multiplex PCR; in TCRdb, only in-frame clones are kept and a portion is missing. The data show about 130,000 clones, with about two thirds seen just once and about 3% held by the top ten. Material: PBMCs. Every receptor here comes from an older woman in good health and CMV-seropositive.

This clone turned up a few times. The genes are TRBV29-1 and TRBJ1-1, with 7 positions matching TRBD1. Germline CDR1 and CDR2: SQVTM and ANQGSEA. CDR3 length equals 12 residues. J was trimmed by 6 bases and V by 7 bases; bases with no gene match: 8. CDR3 DNA sequence: TGCAGCGGGGGAGACAGGGACGCTGAAGCTTTCTTT. Protein sequence: CSGGDRDAEAFF.

This rearrangement joins TRBV5-6 to TRBJ2-7; a weak D match, TRBD2 (6 bases). Germline V gene lookup returns CDR1 SGHDT and CDR2 YYEEEE. V lost 0 bases and J 7 bases, leaving 26 bases between the germline ends. The CDR3 has 18 amino acids. The DNA for the CDR3 is TGTGCCAGCAGCTTGGCCGGGAGTGGTACACTCAGTATTTGGGAGCAGTACTTC. It encodes CASSLAGSGTLSIWEQYF.

The chain carries TRBV7-3 and TRBJ2-1, with unresolved D. Germline lookup yields CDR1 SGHTA and CDR2 FQGTGA. The CDR3 is 16 residues long. Deletions cut 0 bases from V and 1 base from J, with 10 bases between. The CDR3 here is CASSLTVVLSYNEQFF. The CDR3 DNA sequence: TGTGCCAGCAGCTTAACTGTAGTATTATCCTACAATGAGCAGTTCTTC.

The sample holds one count of this clone. The genes are TRBV4-2 and TRBJ2-3; 10 positions match TRBD2. Germline assignment: CDR1 LGHNA and CDR2 YNFKEQ. The V and J ends lost 0 bases and 1 base, in that order; junction bases with no gene match: 4. The CDR3 consists of 17 residues. The CDR3, as DNA: TGTGCCAGCAGCCAAGAGGTGCTAGCGGGGGGCACAGATACGCAGTATTTT. It encodes CASSQEVLAGGTDTQYF.

The chain has TRBV19 and TRBJ2-2, with 7 positions matching TRBD1. The CDR3 covers 15 residues. J was trimmed by 0 bases and V by 6 bases; bases with no gene match: 4. Per germline, CDR1 LNHDA and CDR2 SQIVND (reference sequence). CDR3 sequence (DNA): TGTGCCAGTAGGGGGACAGCCGCGAACACCGGGGAGCTGTTTTTT. Translating gives CASRGTAANTGELFF.

This clone was seen a few times. The chain combines TRBV28 with TRBJ2-5; D is perhaps TRBD1 (8 bases). Trimming pared 6 bases from V and 11 bases from J, leaving 22 bases between. This CDR3 comprises 14 residues. Germline CDR1 is MDHEN and CDR2 is SYDVKM. The CDR3 region has the DNA TGTGCCAGCAGGCCACAGGGGGGGATTGAGGAGCAGTACTTC. Protein product: CASRPQGGIEEQYF.

The chain links TRBV19 to TRBJ2-2; no clear D. CDR3 length equals 15 residues. Looked up from germline, CDR1 is LNHDA and CDR2 is SQIVND (reference sequence). V gave up 2 bases and J gave up 2 bases, with 9 bases separating them. Here the CDR3 reads CASSISGFNTGELFF. The CDR3 coding sequence is TGTGCCAGTAGTATATCAGGATTTAACACCGGGGAGCTGTTTTTT.

The chain combines TRBV7-8 with TRBJ1-1; D remains ambiguous. CDR1 is SGHVS, CDR2 FQNEAQ, per germline. This CDR3 region has 15 residues. Trimming cost V 7 bases and J 4 bases, with 19 bases left between them. The CDR3 loop reads CASIQILYGGTEAFF. The CDR3 DNA reads TGTGCCAGCATCCAGATCCTTTATGGTGGCACTGAAGCTTTCTTT.

This clone was seen a single time. The rearrangement links TRBV6-4 to TRBJ1-1, with 9 bases identical to TRBD1. Trimming took 2 bases from V and 6 from J; bases not matched to a gene: 16. The CDR3 is 18 amino acids. Per germline, CDR1 MRHNA and CDR2 SNTAGT. The DNA for the CDR3 is TGTGCCAGCAGTGACCCTAAGAAAACCGGGACAGGGAGGGCTGAAGCTTTCTTT. Translation: CASSDPKKTGTGRAEAFF.

The chain recombines TRBV6-5 with TRBJ2-5, with 11 bases that match TRBD2. J lost 2 bases, V lost 2 bases, and 4 bases had no gene match. The CDR3 consists of 16 residues. Germline values: CDR1 MNHEY, CDR2 SVGAGI. CDR3 loop: CASSYQLAGVQETQYF. The CDR3 DNA follows: TGTGCCAGCAGTTACCAACTAGCGGGGGTACAAGAGACCCAGTACTTC.

The V call is TRBV7-3, the J call TRBJ2-5; TRBD1 is a possible D gene (6 bases). V gave up 5 bases and J gave up 3 bases, with 13 bases separating them. CDR1 and CDR2 (germline): SGHTA, FQGTGA. The CDR3 runs 14 residues. The CDR3 nucleotides are TGTGCCAGCAGCCCCGGACAGCTTAAAGAGACCCAGTACTTC. Its protein product is CASSPGQLKETQYF.

A few counts support this clone. J is TRBJ2-1 and V is TRBV6-5; D ambiguous. Germline V gene data show CDR1 as MNHEY and CDR2 as SVGAGI. This CDR3 spans 13 amino acids. V was trimmed by 6 bases and J by 4 bases, leaving 10 bases between them. The CDR3: CASSPINYNEQFF. The CDR3 DNA is TGTGCCAGCAGCCCTATCAATTACAATGAGCAGTTCTTC.

The chain couples TRBV6-5 to TRBJ2-7; 8 bases are a match to TRBD2. Germline loops: CDR1 MNHEY, CDR2 SVGAGI. CDR3 length: 14 amino acids. The junction had 2 bases not matched to a gene; V was cut back by 2 bases and J by 2 bases. CDR3 residues: CASSYGRGAYEQYF. The DNA of the CDR3 is TGTGCCAGCAGTTACGGGCGGGGGGCCTACGAGCAGTACTTC.

The chain has TRBV5-1 and TRBJ2-4, with 11 bases fitting TRBD2. Germline V CDR1 and CDR2: SGHRS, YFSETQ. V dropped 4 bases and J dropped 8; count of bases not matched to a gene: 5. This CDR3 is 14 amino acids long. CDR3 nucleotides: TGCGCCAGCAGCACGACTAGCGGGGTTGACATTCAGTACTTC. This codes for CASSTTSGVDIQYF.

This clone was observed a few times. The CDR3 DNA is TGCGCCAGCATACGAGAGGTTGGCGAGACCCAGTACTTC. This gives the protein CASIREVGETQYF. J is TRBJ2-5 and V is TRBV5-1; D gene unclear. V was pared by 6 bases and J by 5 bases, with 14 bases between. The germline V gene encodes CDR1 SGHRS and CDR2 YFSETQ. This CDR3 region has 13 residues.